This T cell receptor (beta chain) was sequenced in a study of blood T cell repertoires in COVID-19. Across the whole study: T cells, B-cell-depleted T cells, or PBMCs provided the cDNA or gDNA that served as material.

Original analysis: Estimation of nucleated cell counts relied on the amplification of reference gene primers. Libraries were prepared by immunoSEQ multiplex PCR; TCRdb keeps only in-frame clonotypes and omits some of them. D and trimming were read from the DNA, whereas the V and J calls and clone size are those reported in that table. Among some 160,000 clones listed, around 79% were seen once. The germline V gene has CDR1 SGDLS and CDR2 YYNGEE. J was trimmed by 2 bases and V by 0 bases; bases with no gene match: 0. The CDR3 contains 15 residues. Source material: peripheral blood. The rearrangement joins TRBV9 to TRBJ1-5; 9 bases are a match to TRBD1. This TCR derives from a man aged 50-59 years with active or convalescent COVID-19. In DNA form, the CDR3 reads TGTGCCAGCAGCGTAGGGGACAGGGGCAATCAGCCCCAGCATTTT. Protein: CASSVGDRGNQPQHF.